This T cell receptor beta chain was sequenced during a study of blood T cell repertoires in COVID-19. Study-level background: The origin of the acute and convalescent COVID-19 samples was the United States, Italy and Spain. The cDNA or gDNA used as material had been derived from T cells, B-cell-depleted T cells, or PBMCs.

The V gene lost 0 bases and the J gene lost 0 bases, with 12 bases spanning the gap. The CDR3 length is 17 residues. Germline V CDR1 and CDR2: LGHNA, YSLEER. Only in-frame clones appear in the TCRdb table, and some are missing; sequencing was by immunoSEQ multiplex PCR. The sample has about 230,000 clones, about 85% seen once. The chain carries TRBV4-3 and TRBJ1-3, with D unclear. This clonotype was obtained from a man aged 35-49 years with acute or convalescent COVID-19. The sequencing sample was made of peripheral blood. The DNA of the CDR3 is TGCGCCAGCAGCCAAGATAGGCAGGAACGCTCTGGAAACACCATATATTTT. Protein product: CASSQDRQERSGNTIYF.